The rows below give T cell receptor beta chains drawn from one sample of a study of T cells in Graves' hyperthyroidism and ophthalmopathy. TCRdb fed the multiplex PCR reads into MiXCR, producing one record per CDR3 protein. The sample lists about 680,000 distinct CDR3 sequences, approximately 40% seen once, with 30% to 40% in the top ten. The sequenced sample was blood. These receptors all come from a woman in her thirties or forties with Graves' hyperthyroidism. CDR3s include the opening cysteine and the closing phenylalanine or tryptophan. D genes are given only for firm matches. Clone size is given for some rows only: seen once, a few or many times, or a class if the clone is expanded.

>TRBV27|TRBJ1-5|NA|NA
TGTGCCAGCAGTTTTACAGTTAGTCAGCCCCAGCATTTT
CASSFTVSQPQHF
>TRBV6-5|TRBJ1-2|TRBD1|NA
TGTGCCAGCAGTTACTCACAGGGGATCAACTATGGCTACACCTTC
CASSYSQGINYGYTF
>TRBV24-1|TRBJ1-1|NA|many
TGTGCCACCAGTGACCGAAGTAGCGAAGCTTTCTTT
CATSDRSSEAFF
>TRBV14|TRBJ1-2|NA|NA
TGTGCCAGCAGCCAAGTCGGGGGGCGCTTGGGATGGGGCTACACCTTC
CASSQVGGRLGWGYTF
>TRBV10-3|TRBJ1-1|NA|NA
TGTGCCAGCAGGCCGGACCGAAACACTGAAGCTTTCTTT
CASRPDRNTEAFF
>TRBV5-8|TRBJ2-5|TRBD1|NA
TGTGCCAGCAGCTTGGGGACAGGGGGCGTCGAGGAGACCCAGTACTTC
CASSLGTGGVEETQYF
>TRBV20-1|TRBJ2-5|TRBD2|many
TGCAGTGCTGTGACTAGCGGGGGAGAAGCGACCCAGTACTTC
CSAVTSGGEATQYF
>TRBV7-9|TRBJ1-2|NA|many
TGTGCCAGCAGCTTGGGCGAACAGCGTGGCTACACCTTC
CASSLGEQRGYTF
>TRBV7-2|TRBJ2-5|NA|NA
TGTGCCAGCAGCGGTACGTTAACAGGGACCACGTACCAAGAGACCCAGTACTTC
CASSGTLTGTTYQETQYF
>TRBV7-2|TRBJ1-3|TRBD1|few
TGTGCCAGCAGCCCCGGGACAGCCCTCGGAAACACCATATATTTT
CASSPGTALGNTIYF
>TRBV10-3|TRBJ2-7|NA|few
TGTGCCATCAGTGAAACTCCGTACCTTATAACCTACGAGCAGTACTTC
CAISETPYLITYEQYF
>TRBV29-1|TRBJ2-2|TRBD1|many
TGCAGCGTCGCCGGACAGGGTGGTGCCGGGGAGCTGTTTTTT
CSVAGQGGAGELFF
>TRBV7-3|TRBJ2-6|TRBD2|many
TGTGCCAGCAGCCCGCTAGCGGGGCCGCCCTCTGGGGCCAACGTCCTGACTTTC
CASSPLAGPPSGANVLTF
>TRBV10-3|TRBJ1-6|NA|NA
TGTGCCAGCCGCAACTCCTATAATTCACCCCTCCACTTT
CASRNSYNSPLHF
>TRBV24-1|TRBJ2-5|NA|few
TGTGCCACCAGTGATCCCCCCGGGGCAGCCCAAGAGACCCAGTACTTC
CATSDPPGAAQETQYF
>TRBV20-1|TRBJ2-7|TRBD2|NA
TGCAGTGCCCAAGGACTAGCGGGAGGGTTCGACGAGCAGTACTTC
CSAQGLAGGFDEQYF
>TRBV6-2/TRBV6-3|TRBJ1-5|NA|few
TGTGCCAGCAGTCGGGCCGGGACGAATCAGCCCCAGCATTTT
CASSRAGTNQPQHF
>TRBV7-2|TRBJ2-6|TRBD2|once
TGTGCCAGCAGCACCGCTAGCGGGGCCTACGTCCTGACTTTC
CASSTASGAYVLTF
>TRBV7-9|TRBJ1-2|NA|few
TGTGCCAGCAGCCATGACCTAGGGGGGATCTATGGCTACACCTTC
CASSHDLGGIYGYTF
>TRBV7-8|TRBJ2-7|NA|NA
TGTGCCAGCAGCTTAGACAACTTGGGGTTTTTCGAGCAGTACTTC
CASSLDNLGFFEQYF
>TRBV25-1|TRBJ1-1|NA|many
TGTGCCAGCATGGGCGGACAGATGAACACTGAAGCTTTCTTT
CASMGGQMNTEAFF
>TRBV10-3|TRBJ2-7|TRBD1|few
TGTGCCTCAAGGACAGGGGGCAAGGACGAGCAGTACTTC
CASRTGGKDEQYF
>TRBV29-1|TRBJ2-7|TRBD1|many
TGCAGCGTCCACAGGGGGATTGGGGACGAGCAGTACTTC
CSVHRGIGDEQYF
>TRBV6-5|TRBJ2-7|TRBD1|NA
TGTGCCAGCAGTTCCCCGGGACAGGGATACGTCGGCGAGCAGTACTTC
CASSSPGQGYVGEQYF
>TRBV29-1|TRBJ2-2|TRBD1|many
TGCAGCGTCGGGACAGCGAACACCGGGGAGCTGTTTTTT
CSVGTANTGELFF
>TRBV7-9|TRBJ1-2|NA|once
TGTGCCAGCAGCTTCCAAAGACAGGTGCCGAACTATGGCTACACCTTC
CASSFQRQVPNYGYTF
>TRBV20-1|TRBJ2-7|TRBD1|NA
TGCAGTGCTGTCTCACAGGGGGCTATCTACGAGCAGTACTTC
CSAVSQGAIYEQYF
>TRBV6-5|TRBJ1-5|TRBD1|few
TGTGCCAGCGCTACCGCAGCCTCGTACAGGGGCATGGGTCAGCCCCAGCATTTT
CASATAASYRGMGQPQHF
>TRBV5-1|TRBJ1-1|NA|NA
TGCGCCAGCAGCCAAGAAATTTGGGGGGCGAACCTGAACACTGAAGCTTTCTTT
CASSQEIWGANLNTEAFF
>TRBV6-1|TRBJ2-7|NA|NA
TGTGCCACCTGGAGTATTTCCGAGCAGTACTTC
CATWSISEQYF
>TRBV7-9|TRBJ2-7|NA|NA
TGCGCCAGCAGCCGGAAACTAGCAGAAGATCTCAAGACCTACGAGCAGTACTTC
CASSRKLAEDLKTYEQYF
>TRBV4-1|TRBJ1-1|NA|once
TGCGCCAGCAGCCAGATCGATAAGGGCACTGAAGCTTTCTTT
CASSQIDKGTEAFF
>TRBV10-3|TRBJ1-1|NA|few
TGTGCCATCAGTGACCAAGGGACGGAAGCTTCCTTT
CAISDQGTEASF
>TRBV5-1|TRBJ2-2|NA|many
TGCGCCAGCACCATCAGCGGGGAGCTGTTTTTT
CASTISGELFF
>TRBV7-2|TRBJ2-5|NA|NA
TGTGCCAGCAGCTTTCTAGCTCGGTCGCTCAGAGAGACCCAGTACTTC
CASSFLARSLRETQYF
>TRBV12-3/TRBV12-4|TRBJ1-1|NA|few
TGTGCCAGCAGTAGTGTCGCTGAAGCTTTCTTT
CASSSVAEAFF
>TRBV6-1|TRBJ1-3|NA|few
TGTGCCAGCAGTCGTGAGGTCTCTGGAAACACCATATATTTT
CASSREVSGNTIYF
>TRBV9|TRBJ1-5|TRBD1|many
TGTGCCAGCAGCCGGTATGGGACAGGGGGTGATCAGCCCCAGCATTTT
CASSRYGTGGDQPQHF
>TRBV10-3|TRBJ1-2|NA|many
TGTGCCATCAATGGCAGGGTTAATCCCGATGGCTACACCTTC
CAINGRVNPDGYTF
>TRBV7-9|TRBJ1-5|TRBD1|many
TGTGCCAGCAGCTTGTCGACAGGGACGAGCAATCAGCCCCAGCATTTT
CASSLSTGTSNQPQHF
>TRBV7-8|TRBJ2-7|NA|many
TGTGCCAGCAGCTTAGAGGGTCAGGGGAGTTACGAGCAGTACTTC
CASSLEGQGSYEQYF
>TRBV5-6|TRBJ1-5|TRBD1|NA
TGTGCCAGCAGCATCCGGACAGGGGAGTACAGCAATCAGCCCCAGCATTTT
CASSIRTGEYSNQPQHF
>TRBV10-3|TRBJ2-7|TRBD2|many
TGTGCCATCAGTGACTGGACTAGCGGCTACGAGCAGTACTTC
CAISDWTSGYEQYF
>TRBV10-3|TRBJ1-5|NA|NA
TGTGCCAGCAGTTACTTGGCAGGAGACCATCAGCCCCAGCATTTT
CASSYLAGDHQPQHF
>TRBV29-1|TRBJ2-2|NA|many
TGCAGCGTCGCCCGTCCGAGACCCAGCACCGGGGAGCTGTTTTTT
CSVARPRPSTGELFF
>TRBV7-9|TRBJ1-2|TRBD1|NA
TGTGCCAGCAGCCCTTCGACAGGGGAGGGCTACACCTTC
CASSPSTGEGYTF